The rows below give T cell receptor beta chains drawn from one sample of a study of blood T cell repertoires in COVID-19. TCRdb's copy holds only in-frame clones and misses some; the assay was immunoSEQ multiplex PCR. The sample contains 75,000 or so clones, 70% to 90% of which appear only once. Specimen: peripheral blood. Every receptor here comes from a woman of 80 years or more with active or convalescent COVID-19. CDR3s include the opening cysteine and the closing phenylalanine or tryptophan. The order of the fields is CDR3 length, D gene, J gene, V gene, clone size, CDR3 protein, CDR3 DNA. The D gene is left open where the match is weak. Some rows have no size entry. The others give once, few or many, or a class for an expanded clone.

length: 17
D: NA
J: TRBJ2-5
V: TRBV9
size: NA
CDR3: CASSAGQGGGYQETQYF
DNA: TGTGCCAGCAGCGCCGGACAGGGAGGGGGGTACCAAGAGACCCAGTACTTC

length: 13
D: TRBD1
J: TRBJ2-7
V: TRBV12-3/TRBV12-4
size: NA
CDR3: CASSRTGSYEQYF
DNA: TGTGCCAGCAGTCGGACAGGTTCTTACGAGCAGTACTTC

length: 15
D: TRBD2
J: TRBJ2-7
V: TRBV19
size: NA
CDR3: CASSRGLAGPYEQYF
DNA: TGTGCCAGTAGTAGGGGACTAGCGGGGCCCTACGAGCAGTACTTC

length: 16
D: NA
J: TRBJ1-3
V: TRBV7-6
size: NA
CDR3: CASSPTGGISGNTIYF
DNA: TGTGCCAGCAGCCCGACCGGGGGAATCTCTGGAAACACCATATATTTT

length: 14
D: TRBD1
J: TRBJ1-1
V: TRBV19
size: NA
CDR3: CASSRDSLGTEAFF
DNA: TGTGCCAGTAGTCGGGACAGTTTAGGCACTGAAGCTTTCTTT

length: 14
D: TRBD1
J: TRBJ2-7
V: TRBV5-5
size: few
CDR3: CASSYRDRGYEQYF
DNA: TGTGCCAGCAGTTACCGGGACAGGGGGTACGAGCAGTACTTC

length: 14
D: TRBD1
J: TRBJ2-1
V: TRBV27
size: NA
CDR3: CASSLLRGRDEQFF
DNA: TGTGCCAGCAGTTTATTAAGGGGGCGGGATGAGCAGTTCTTC

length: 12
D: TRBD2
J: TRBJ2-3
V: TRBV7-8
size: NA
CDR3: CASSSGGGTQYF
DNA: TGTGCCAGCAGCTCGGGCGGGGGTACGCAGTATTTT

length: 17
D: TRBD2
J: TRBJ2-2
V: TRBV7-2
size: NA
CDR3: CASSLEAAGVRTGELFF
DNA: TGTGCCAGCAGCTTAGAAGCAGCGGGAGTACGCACCGGGGAGCTGTTTTTT

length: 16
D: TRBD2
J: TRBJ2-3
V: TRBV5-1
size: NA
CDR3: CASSFTGTSGTDTQYF
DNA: TGCGCCAGCAGCTTCACCGGGACTAGCGGCACAGATACGCAGTATTTT

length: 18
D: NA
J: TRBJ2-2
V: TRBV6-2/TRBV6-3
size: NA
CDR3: CASSYSFSRSANTGELFF
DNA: TGTGCCAGCAGTTACTCGTTTTCACGCAGCGCGAACACCGGGGAGCTGTTTTTT

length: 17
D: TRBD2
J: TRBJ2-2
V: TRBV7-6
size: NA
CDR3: CASSFLAGGPRTGELFF
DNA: TGTGCCAGCAGCTTCCTAGCGGGAGGGCCGCGGACCGGGGAGCTGTTTTTT

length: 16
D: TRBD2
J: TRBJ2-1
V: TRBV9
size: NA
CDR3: CASSVDGSGRSGEQFF
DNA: TGTGCCAGCAGCGTAGATGGTAGCGGGAGGTCGGGTGAGCAGTTCTTC

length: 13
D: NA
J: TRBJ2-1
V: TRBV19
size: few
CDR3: CASSHLTGNEQFF
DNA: TGTGCCAGTAGTCACCTCACGGGAAATGAGCAGTTCTTC

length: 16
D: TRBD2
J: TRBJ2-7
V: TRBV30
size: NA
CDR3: CAWSQGPLAGGYEQYF
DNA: TGTGCCTGGAGTCAGGGCCCACTAGCGGGAGGGTACGAGCAGTACTTC

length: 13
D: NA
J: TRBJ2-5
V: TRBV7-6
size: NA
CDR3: CASSLNSERTQYF
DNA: TGTGCCAGCAGCTTGAATTCCGAGAGGACCCAGTACTTC

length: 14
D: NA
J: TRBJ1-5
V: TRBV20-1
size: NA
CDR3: CSVSLTGQNQPQHF
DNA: TGCAGTGTTAGTCTTACAGGGCAGAATCAGCCCCAGCATTTT

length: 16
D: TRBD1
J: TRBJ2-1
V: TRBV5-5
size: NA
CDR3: CASSQRWGTAYNEQFF
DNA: TGTGCCAGCAGCCAACGCTGGGGGACAGCGTACAATGAGCAGTTCTTC

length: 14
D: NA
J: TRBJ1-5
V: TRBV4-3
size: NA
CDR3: CASSQTHGEQPQHF
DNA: TGCGCCAGCAGCCAAACCCACGGGGAACAGCCCCAGCATTTT

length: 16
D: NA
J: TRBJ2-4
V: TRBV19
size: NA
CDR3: CASSSPGHLAKNIQYF
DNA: TGTGCCAGTAGTTCCCCGGGACATCTAGCCAAAAACATTCAGTACTTC

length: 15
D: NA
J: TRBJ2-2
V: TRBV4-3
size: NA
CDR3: CASSQDSDSTGELFF
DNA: TGCGCCAGCAGCCAAGATAGTGACAGCACCGGGGAGCTGTTTTTT

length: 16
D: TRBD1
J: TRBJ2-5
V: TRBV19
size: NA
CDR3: CASSLGQVMGGETQYF
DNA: TGTGCCAGTAGTTTGGGACAGGTCATGGGTGGGGAGACCCAGTACTTC

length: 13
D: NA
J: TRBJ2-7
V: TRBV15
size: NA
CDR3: CATSRDLSMEQYF
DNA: TGTGCCACCAGCAGAGATTTATCTATGGAGCAGTACTTC

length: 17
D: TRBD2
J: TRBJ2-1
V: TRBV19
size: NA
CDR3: CACSPGAGRTGRGEQFF
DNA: TGTGCCTGTAGTCCCGGGGCGGGGAGGACCGGGAGGGGTGAGCAGTTCTTC

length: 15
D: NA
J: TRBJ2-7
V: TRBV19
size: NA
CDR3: CASSRTGLGTYEQYF
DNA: TGTGCCAGTAGCAGAACAGGGCTGGGGACCTACGAGCAGTACTTC

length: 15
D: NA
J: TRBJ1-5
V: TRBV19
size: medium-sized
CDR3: CASSHTAGLGQPQHF
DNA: TGTGCCAGTAGTCATACGGCGGGGTTGGGTCAGCCCCAGCATTTT

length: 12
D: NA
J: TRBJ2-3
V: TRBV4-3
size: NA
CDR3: CASSQGSHTQYF
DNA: TGCGCCAGCAGCCAAGGTAGCCATACGCAGTATTTT

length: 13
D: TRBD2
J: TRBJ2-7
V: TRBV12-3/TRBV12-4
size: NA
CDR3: CASSLAGVGEQYF
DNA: TGTGCCAGCAGCCTAGCGGGAGTGGGGGAGCAGTACTTC

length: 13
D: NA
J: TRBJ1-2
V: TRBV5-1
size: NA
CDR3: CASSLNQGYGYTF
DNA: TGCGCCAGCAGCTTGAACCAGGGCTATGGCTACACCTTC

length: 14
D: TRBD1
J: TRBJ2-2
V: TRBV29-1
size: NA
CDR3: CSVGQGGNTGELFF
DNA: TGCAGCGTTGGACAGGGCGGGAACACCGGGGAGCTGTTTTTT

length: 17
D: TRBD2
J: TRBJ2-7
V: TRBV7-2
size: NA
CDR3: CASSLQGLAGDPYEQYF
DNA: TGTGCCAGCAGCTTACAAGGGTTAGCGGGAGATCCCTACGAGCAGTACTTC

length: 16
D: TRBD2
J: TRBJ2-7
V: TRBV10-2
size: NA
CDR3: CASSRLAGGLSYEQYF
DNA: TGCGCCAGCAGTAGACTAGCGGGAGGGTTATCCTACGAGCAGTACTTC

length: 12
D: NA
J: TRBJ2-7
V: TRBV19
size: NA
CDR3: CASSTGIYEQYF
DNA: TGTGCCAGTAGTACGGGGATCTACGAGCAGTACTTC

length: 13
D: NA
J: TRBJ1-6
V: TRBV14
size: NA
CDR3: CASSHTGQSPLHF
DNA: TGTGCCAGCAGCCATACAGGCCAGTCACCCCTCCACTTT

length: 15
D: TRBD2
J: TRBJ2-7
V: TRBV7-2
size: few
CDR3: CASSQRTSPFYEQYF
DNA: TGTGCCAGCAGCCAAAGGACTAGCCCTTTCTACGAGCAGTACTTC

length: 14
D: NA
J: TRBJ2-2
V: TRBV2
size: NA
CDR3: CASSVRSGTGELFF
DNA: TGTGCCAGCAGTGTCCGGTCGGGCACCGGGGAGCTGTTTTTT

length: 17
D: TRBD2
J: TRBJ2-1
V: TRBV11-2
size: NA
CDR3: CASSIGTGTSIVYEQFF
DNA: TGTGCCAGCAGCATAGGGACCGGGACTAGTATTGTCTATGAGCAGTTCTTC

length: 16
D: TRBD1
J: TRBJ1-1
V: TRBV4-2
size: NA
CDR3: CASSRPGQGAQSVAFF
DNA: TGTGCCAGCAGCCGACCCGGACAGGGGGCGCAAAGCGTGGCTTTCTTT

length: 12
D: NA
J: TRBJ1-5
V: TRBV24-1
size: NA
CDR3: CATAQGNQPQHF
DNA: TGTGCCACCGCACAGGGCAATCAGCCCCAGCATTTT

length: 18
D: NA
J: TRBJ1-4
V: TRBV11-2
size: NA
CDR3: CASSLDRAGRGANEKLFF
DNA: TGTGCCAGCAGCTTAGATCGGGCGGGACGAGGGGCTAATGAAAAACTGTTTTTT

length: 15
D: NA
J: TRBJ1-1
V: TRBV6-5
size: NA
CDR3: CASSYGTTGGTEAFF
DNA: TGTGCCAGCAGTTATGGTACGACAGGCGGCACTGAAGCTTTCTTT

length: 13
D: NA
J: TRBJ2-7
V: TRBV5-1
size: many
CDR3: CASSLDRAHEQYF
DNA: TGCGCCAGCAGCTTGGACAGGGCCCACGAGCAGTACTTC

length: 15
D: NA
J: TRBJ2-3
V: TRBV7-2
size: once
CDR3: CASSLVGGSTDTQYF
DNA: TGTGCCAGCAGCTTAGTAGGCGGGAGCACAGATACGCAGTATTTT

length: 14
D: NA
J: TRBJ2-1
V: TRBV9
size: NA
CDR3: CASSVSGDYNEQFF
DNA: TGTGCCAGCAGCGTTAGCGGAGACTACAATGAGCAGTTCTTC